The 15 T cell receptor beta chains listed next were all sequenced from one sample in a study of T cell repertoires in ileal Crohn's disease. Sequenced by immunoSEQ multiplex PCR; TCRdb stores in-frame clones only, minus some. The sample includes around 15,000 clones, roughly 90% seen only once; the top ten take roughly 7.1%. The time point: inflamed ileum from the surgical specimen. Input material: ileal tissue. These receptors were taken from an adult with Crohn's disease.

The V gene is TRBV7-8, the J gene TRBJ1-2; TRBD1 matches at 7 bases. This CDR3 is 14 amino acids long. Germline assignment: CDR1 SGHVS and CDR2 FQNEAQ. Germline trimming cut 3 bases from V and 5 bases from J; bases unmatched to any gene: 6. The CDR3 region has the DNA TGTGCCAGCAGCTTCACCGGGACAGAGTATGGCTACACCTTC. This translates into CASSFTGTEYGYTF.

Remarks on this clone: Other DNA sequences in this specimen translate into the identical CDR3. The CDR3 sequence is CASSLGTGGYGYTF. The CDR3 nucleotides read TGCGCCAGCAGCTTGGGGACAGGGGGTTATGGCTACACCTTC. This sequence joins TRBV5-1 and TRBJ1-2; 10 positions match TRBD1. The CDR3 contains 14 residues. CDR1 is SGHRS and CDR2 is YFSETQ in the germline V gene. V lost 0 bases to trimming and J lost 5 bases; unmatched junction nucleotides: 1.

V usage is TRBV19 and J usage is TRBJ1-1, with D perhaps TRBD1 (6 bases). Germline CDR1 LNHDA, CDR2 SQIVND (reference sequence). Trimming shortened V by 6 bases and J by 3 bases, and 20 bases separated the two germline ends. The CDR3 is 16 amino acids. DNA for the CDR3: TGTGCCAGTAGAGGGGGGGAGTTGTCTGGGGACACTGAAGCTTTCTTT. It codes for CASRGGELSGDTEAFF.

This chain joins TRBV6-6 and TRBJ2-2, with unresolved D. Germline V gene lookup returns CDR1 MNHNY and CDR2 SVGAGI (reference sequence). The CDR3 has 15 residues. V was shortened by 0 bases and J by 4 bases, with 9 bases between the two germline ends. The CDR3 sequence: CASSYSSTTTGELFF. CDR3 coding DNA: TGTGCCAGCAGTTACTCGTCCACGACCACCGGGGAGCTGTTTTTT.

This sequence joins TRBV7-2 and TRBJ1-6; possibly TRBD1 for D (6 bases). The V end lost 7 bases, the J end lost 10 bases, and 20 bases lay between the germline ends. The germline gives CDR1 SGHTA, CDR2 FQGNSA. The CDR3 is 15 residues long. The CDR3 bases are TGTGCCAGCACTGAAGATTCGGGACATCCATCACCCCTCCACTTT. This codes for CASTEDSGHPSPLHF.

V is TRBV10-3 and J is TRBJ2-2; tentatively, D is TRBD1 or TRBD2 (5 bases each). The length of the CDR3 is 15 residues. Trimming stripped 6 bases from V and 5 bases from J, with 16 bases between. The germline V gene encodes CDR1 ENHRY and CDR2 SYGVKD. CDR3 nucleotide sequence: TGTGCCATCAGCACCGTTACGGGGCCTACCGGGGAGCTGTTTTTT. Protein sequence: CAISTVTGPTGELFF.

As for this clone: At one of its ends the junction is not consistent with the germline gene, which may arise from a read error. This sequence joins TRBV7-7 and TRBJ2-1; TRBD2 aligns across 10 bases. Germline lookup yields CDR1 SSHAT and CDR2 FNYEAQ (reference sequence). CDR3 length: 15 amino acids. The CDR3 loop is CASSLEPAGGFEQFF. DNA of the CDR3: TGTGCTAGCAGCTTAGAGCCAGCGGGGGGGTTTGAGCAGTTCTTC.

This chain links TRBV11-1 with TRBJ1-6, with D tentatively TRBD1 (6 bases). This CDR3 has 15 amino acids. From germline, CDR1 is SGHAT and CDR2 FQDESV (reference sequence). V lost 6 bases and J 7 bases, leaving 16 bases between the germline ends. The CDR3 DNA follows: TGTGCCAGCAGGAGTAGAGGACAGAGAAATTCACCCCTCCACTTT. Protein product: CASRSRGQRNSPLHF.

CDR3 region: CASSEEGKGFYNEQFF. DNA for the CDR3: TGTGCCAGCAGTGAAGAGGGTAAGGGGTTCTACAATGAGCAGTTCTTC. The V gene is TRBV6-1, the J gene TRBJ2-1; perhaps TRBD1 as D (5 bases). This CDR3 has 16 amino acids. Germline V gene sequence: CDR1 MNHNS, CDR2 SASEGT. Deletions cut 1 base from V and 3 bases from J, with 13 bases between.

The chain employs TRBV7-8 and TRBJ2-3, with 7 positions matching TRBD1. With 6 bases clipped from V and 0 bases from J, the junction kept 21 bases outside the gene matches. CDR3 length: 20 amino acids. Germline-derived CDR1 and CDR2 are SGHVS and FQNEAQ. The CDR3 DNA follows: TGTGCCAGCAGTCCAACTGACAGGGCCCTACACATCTCTAGCACAGATACGCAGTATTTT. As protein: CASSPTDRALHISSTDTQYF.

The chain joins TRBV16 to TRBJ2-4, with a possible D match to TRBD2 (5 bases). Germline CDR1 reads KGHSY; CDR2 reads FQNENV. The CDR3 has 15 residues. The V end lost 2 bases, the J end lost 5 bases, and 13 bases lay between the germline ends. The CDR3 spells CASSQVWEKENIQYF. The CDR3 DNA follows: TGTGCCAGCAGCCAAGTGTGGGAGAAGGAAAACATTCAGTACTTC.

V and J are TRBV6-5 and TRBJ1-3; 8 bases align to TRBD1. V lost 0 bases to trimming and J lost 2 bases; unmatched junction nucleotides: 0. CDR3 size: 15 residues. Germline V CDR1 and CDR2: MNHEY, SVGAGI. The CDR3 DNA reads as TGTGCCAGCAGTTACTCGACAGGGGCTGGAAACACCATATATTTT. Its translation: CASSYSTGAGNTIYF.

The rearrangement links TRBV28 to TRBJ1-2, with D unclear. This CDR3 region has 14 residues. The germline V gene has CDR1 MDHEN and CDR2 SYDVKM. Trimming removed 9 bases at V and 0 bases at J, with 14 bases between. The CDR3 region has the DNA TGTGCCAGTAGATACCCTGGATCTAACTATGGCTACACCTTC. It yields the protein CASRYPGSNYGYTF.

J is TRBJ2-4 and V is TRBV21-1; the D call TRBD2 from the table was never checked on the DNA. TRBV21-1 is a known pseudogene. This CDR3 is built from 17 residues. CDR3 nucleotide sequence: TGTGCCAGCAGCCATTTATTTCAGGAGGTAGTCAAAAACATTCAGTACTTC. It yields the protein CASSHLFQEVVKNIQYF.

This chain uses TRBV2 with TRBJ2-3, with a weak D call TRBD1 (5 bases). There are 14 residues in the CDR3. The V end lost 7 bases, the J end lost 0 bases, and 11 bases lay between the germline ends. Germline CDR1 SNHLY, CDR2 FYNNEI. In nucleotides, the CDR3 is TGTGCCAGCATTTACAGGATTAGCACAGATACGCAGTATTTT. This encodes CASIYRISTDTQYF.